This entry lists 2 T cell receptor beta chains sequenced from one sample in a study of post-analysis software for immune sequencing data. Broader study findings: TRBV5-6, TRBV5-1 and TRBV20-1 were among roughly five TRBV segments more frequent in patients than controls.

Every TCR beta cDNA library bore unique molecular identifiers. In TCRdb, the PCR reads were re-called with MiXCR into one record per CDR3 protein. Of about 800,000 distinct CDR3 sequences in the sample, 25% to 30% were seen once. Antigens for these TCRs are unknown. Sequencing was done on a sample of blood. The receptor set was obtained from a girl under 18 with multiple sclerosis.

The rearrangement joins TRBV7-8 to TRBJ2-3; the match to TRBD1 covers 7 bases. The V and J ends lost 4 bases and 3 bases, in that order; junction bases with no gene match: 10. CDR1 is SGHVS and CDR2 is FQNEAQ in the germline V gene. This CDR3 has 16 amino acids. The CDR3 loop is CASSYRSGQITDTQYF. DNA of the CDR3: TGTGCCAGCAGCTATCGATCGGGACAGATAACAGATACGCAGTATTTT.

The rearrangement uses TRBV9 and TRBJ2-6; no firm D call. Germline V lookup: CDR1 SGDLS, CDR2 YYNGEE. The V and J ends lost 9 bases and 1 base respectively, with 5 bases between them. CDR3 length: 12 amino acids. In DNA, the CDR3 is TGTGCCACAAGGTCTGGGGCCAACGTCCTGACTTTC. This sequence encodes CATRSGANVLTF.